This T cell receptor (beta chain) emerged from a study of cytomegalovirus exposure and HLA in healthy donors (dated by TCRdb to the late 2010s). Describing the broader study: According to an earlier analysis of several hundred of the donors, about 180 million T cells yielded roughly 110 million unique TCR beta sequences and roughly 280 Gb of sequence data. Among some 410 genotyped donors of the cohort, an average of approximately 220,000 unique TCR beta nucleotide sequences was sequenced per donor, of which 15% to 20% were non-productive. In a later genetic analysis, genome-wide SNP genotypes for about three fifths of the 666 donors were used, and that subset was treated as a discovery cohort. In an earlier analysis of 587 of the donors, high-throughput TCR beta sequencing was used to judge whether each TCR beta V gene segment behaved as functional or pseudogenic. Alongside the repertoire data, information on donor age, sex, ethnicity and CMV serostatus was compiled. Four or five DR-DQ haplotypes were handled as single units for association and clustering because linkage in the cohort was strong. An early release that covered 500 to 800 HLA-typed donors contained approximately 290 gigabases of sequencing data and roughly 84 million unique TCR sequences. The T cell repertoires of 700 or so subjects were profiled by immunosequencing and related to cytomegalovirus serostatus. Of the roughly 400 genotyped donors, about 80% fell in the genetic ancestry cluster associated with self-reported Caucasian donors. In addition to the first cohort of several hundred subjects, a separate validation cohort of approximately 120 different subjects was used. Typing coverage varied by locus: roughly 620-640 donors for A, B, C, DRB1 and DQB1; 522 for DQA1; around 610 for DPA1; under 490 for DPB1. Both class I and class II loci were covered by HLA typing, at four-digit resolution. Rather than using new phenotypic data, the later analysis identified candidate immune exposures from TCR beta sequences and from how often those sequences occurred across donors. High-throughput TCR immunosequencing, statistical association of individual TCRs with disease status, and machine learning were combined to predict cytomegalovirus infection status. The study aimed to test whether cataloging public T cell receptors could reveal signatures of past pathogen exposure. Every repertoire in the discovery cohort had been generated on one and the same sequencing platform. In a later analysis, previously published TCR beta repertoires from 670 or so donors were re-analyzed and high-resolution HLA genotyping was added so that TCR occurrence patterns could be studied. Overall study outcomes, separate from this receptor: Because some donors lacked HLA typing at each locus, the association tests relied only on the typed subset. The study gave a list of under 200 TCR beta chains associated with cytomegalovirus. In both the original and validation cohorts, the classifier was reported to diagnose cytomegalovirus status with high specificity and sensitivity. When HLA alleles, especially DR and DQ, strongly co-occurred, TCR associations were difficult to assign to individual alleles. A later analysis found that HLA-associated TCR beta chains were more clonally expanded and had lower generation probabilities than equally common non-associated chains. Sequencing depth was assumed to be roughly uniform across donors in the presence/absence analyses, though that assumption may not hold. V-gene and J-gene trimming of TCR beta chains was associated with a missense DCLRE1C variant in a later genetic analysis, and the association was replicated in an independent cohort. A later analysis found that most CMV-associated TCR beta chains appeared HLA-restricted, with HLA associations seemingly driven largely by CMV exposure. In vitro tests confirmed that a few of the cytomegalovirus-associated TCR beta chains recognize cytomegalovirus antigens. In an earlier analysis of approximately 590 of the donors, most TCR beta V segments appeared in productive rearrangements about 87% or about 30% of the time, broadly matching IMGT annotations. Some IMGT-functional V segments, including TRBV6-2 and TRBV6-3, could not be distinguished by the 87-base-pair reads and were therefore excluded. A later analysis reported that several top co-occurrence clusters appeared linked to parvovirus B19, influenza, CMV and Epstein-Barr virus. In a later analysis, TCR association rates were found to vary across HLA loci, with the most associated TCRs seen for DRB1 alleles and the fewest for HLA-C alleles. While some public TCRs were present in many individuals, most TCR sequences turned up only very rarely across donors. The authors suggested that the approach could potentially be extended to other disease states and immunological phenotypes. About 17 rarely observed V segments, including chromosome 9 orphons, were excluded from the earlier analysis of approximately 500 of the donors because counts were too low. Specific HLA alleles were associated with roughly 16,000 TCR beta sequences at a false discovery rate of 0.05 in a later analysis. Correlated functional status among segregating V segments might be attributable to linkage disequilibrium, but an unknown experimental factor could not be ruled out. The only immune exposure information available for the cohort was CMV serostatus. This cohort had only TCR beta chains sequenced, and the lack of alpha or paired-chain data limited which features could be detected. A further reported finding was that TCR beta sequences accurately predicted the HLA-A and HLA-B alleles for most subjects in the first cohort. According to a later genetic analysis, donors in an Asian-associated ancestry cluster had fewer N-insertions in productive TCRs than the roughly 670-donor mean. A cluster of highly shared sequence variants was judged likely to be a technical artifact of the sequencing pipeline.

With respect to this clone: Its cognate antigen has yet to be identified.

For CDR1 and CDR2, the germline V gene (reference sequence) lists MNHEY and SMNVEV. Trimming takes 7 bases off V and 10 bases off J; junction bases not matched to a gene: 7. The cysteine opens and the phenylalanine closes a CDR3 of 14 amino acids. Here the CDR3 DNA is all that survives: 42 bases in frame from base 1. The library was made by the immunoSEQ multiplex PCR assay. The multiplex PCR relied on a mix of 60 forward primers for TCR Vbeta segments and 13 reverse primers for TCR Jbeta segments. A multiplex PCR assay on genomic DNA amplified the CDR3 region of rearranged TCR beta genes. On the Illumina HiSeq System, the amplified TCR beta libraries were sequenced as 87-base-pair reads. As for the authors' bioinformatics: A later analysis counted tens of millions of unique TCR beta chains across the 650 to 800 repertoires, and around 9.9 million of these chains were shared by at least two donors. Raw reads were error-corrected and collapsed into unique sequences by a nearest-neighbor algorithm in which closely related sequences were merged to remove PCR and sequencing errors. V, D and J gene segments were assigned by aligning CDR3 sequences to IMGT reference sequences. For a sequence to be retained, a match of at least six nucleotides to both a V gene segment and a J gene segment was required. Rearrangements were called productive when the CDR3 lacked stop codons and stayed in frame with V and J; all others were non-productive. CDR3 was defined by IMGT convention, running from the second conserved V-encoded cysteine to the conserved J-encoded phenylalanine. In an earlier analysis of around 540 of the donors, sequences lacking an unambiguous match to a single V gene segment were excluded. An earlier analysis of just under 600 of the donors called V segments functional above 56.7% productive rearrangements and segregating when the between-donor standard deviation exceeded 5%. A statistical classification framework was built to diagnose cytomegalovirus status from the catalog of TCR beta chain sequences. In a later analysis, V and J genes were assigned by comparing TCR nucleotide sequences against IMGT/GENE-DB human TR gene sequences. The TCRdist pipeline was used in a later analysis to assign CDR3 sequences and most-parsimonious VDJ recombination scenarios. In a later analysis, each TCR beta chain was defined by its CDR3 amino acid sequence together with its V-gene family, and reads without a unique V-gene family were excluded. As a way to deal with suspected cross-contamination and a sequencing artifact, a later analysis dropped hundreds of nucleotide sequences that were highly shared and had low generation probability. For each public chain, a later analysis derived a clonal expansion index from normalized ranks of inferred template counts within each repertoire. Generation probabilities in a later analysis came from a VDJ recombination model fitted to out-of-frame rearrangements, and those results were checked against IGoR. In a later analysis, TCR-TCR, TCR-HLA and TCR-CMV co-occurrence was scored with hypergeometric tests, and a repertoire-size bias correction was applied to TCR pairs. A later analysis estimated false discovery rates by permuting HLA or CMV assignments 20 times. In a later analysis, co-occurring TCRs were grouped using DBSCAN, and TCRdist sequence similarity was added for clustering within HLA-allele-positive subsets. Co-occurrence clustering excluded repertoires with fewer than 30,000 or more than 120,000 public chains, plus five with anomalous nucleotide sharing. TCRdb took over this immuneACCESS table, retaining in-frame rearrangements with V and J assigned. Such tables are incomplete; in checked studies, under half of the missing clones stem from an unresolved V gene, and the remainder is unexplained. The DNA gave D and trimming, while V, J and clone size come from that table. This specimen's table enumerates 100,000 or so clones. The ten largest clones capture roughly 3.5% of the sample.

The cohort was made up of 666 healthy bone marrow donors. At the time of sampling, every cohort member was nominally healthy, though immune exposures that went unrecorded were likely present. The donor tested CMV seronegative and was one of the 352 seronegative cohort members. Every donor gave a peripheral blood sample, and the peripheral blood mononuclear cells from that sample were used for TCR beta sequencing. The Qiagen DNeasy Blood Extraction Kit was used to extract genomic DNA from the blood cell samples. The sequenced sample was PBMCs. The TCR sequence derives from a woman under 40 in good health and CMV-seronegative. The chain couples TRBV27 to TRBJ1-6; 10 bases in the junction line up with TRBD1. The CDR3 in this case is CASTPGTGESPLHF. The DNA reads TGTGCCAGCACCCCTGGGACAGGGGAATCACCCCTCCACTTT.